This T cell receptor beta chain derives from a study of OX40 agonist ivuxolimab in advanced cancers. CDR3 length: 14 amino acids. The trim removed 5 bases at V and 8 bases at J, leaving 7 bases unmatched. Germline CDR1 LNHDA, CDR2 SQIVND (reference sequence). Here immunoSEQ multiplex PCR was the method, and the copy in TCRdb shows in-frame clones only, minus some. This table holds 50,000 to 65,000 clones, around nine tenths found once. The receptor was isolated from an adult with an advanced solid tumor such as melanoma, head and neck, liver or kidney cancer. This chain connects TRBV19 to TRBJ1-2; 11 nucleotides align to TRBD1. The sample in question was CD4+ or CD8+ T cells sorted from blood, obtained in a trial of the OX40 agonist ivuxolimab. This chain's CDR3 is CASSGDRGLDGYTF. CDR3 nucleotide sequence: TGTGCCAGTAGTGGGGACAGGGGGTTAGACGGCTACACCTTC.